This TCR beta chain was identified in a study of cytomegalovirus exposure and HLA in healthy donors. The primer mix had 60 Vbeta and 13 Jbeta primers. Assay: immunoSEQ multiplex PCR; the TCRdb copy retains only in-frame clones and omits some. The sample yields roughly 190,000 clones, 65% to 85% seen once. From germline, CDR1 is LGHNA and CDR2 YSLEER. The CDR3 has 17 residues. V lost 0 bases to trimming and J lost 8 bases; unmatched junction nucleotides: 12. This clone was seen only a few times. The TCR originated in a middle-aged man in good health and CMV-seronegative. The sequenced sample was PBMCs. V is TRBV4-3 and J is TRBJ1-4; 7 bases align to TRBD1. The CDR3 nucleotides read TGCGCCAGCAGCCAAGATCTTCCTTCGACAGGGTACGAAAAACTGTTTTTT. As protein: CASSQDLPSTGYEKLFF.